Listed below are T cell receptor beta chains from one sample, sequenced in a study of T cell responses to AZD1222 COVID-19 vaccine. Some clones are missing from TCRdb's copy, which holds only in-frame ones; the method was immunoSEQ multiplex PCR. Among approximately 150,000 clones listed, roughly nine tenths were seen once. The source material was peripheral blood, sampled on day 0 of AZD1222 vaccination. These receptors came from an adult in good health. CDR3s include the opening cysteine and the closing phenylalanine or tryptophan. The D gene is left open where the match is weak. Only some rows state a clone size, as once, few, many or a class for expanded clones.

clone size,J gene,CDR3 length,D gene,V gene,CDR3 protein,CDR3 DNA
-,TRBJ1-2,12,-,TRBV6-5,CASRDGNYGYTF,TGTGCCAGCAGGGACGGTAACTATGGCTACACCTTC
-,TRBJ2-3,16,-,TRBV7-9,CASSLGMTGASDTQYF,TGTGCCAGCAGCTTAGGGATGACCGGGGCCTCAGATACGCAGTATTTT
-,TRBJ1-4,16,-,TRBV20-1,CSASGGTGATNEKLFF,TGCAGTGCAAGTGGAGGGACCGGTGCAACTAATGAAAAACTGTTTTTT
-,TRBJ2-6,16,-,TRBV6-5,CASSYRGISGANVLTF,TGTGCCAGCAGTTACCGGGGCATCTCTGGGGCCAACGTCCTGACTTTC
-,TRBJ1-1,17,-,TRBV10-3,CATSEGPTGTVNTEAFF,TGTGCCACCTCAGAGGGGCCCACAGGGACGGTGAACACTGAAGCTTTCTTT
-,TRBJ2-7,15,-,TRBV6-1,CASSGRRFISYEQYF,TGTGCCAGCAGCGGAAGGCGATTCATCTCCTACGAGCAGTACTTC
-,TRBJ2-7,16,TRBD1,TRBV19,CASSRTSTGATYEQYF,TGTGCCAGTAGTCGGACCTCGACAGGGGCCACCTACGAGCAGTACTTC
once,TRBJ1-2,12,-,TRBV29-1,CSVDRGNYGYTF,TGCAGCGTTGACAGGGGAAACTATGGCTACACCTTC
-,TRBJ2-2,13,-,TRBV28,CASSLGSWRGPTF,TGTGCCAGCAGTTTAGGGTCCTGGAGGGGGCCTACTTTT
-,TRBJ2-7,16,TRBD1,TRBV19,CASSIKSAGGAYEQYF,TGTGCCAGTAGTATAAAGTCGGCAGGGGGCGCGTACGAGCAGTACTTC
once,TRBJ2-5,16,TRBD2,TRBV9,CASSVAPGGLQETQYF,TGTGCCAGCAGCGTAGCTCCGGGGGGGCTTCAAGAGACCCAGTACTTC
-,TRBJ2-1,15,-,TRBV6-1,CASSEGYGSYNEQFF,TGTGCCAGCAGTGAGGGCTACGGAAGCTACAATGAGCAGTTCTTC
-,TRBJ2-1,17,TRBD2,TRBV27,CASSTLPGLAATNEQFF,TGTGCCAGCAGTACCCTCCCCGGACTAGCGGCCACCAATGAGCAGTTCTTC
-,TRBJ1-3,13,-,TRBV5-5,CASSLDPGNTIYF,TGTGCCAGCAGCTTGGACCCGGGAAACACCATATATTTT
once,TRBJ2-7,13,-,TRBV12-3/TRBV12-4,CASSLGLGDEQYF,TGTGCCAGCAGTTTAGGACTAGGAGACGAGCAGTACTTC
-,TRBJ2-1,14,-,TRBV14,CASSQDMGGNEQFF,TGTGCCAGCAGCCAAGATATGGGGGGCAATGAGCAGTTCTTC
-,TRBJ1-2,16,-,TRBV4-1,CASSQSAVRSNYGYTF,TGCGCCAGCAGCCAATCCGCGGTGCGTTCTAACTATGGCTACACCTTC
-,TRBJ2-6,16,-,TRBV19,CASSINGQAGANVLTF,TGTGCCAGTAGTATAAATGGCCAGGCTGGGGCCAACGTCCTGACTTTC
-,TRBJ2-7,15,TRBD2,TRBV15,CATSRVGLESYEQYF,TGTGCCACCAGCAGAGTTGGACTAGAGTCCTACGAGCAGTACTTC
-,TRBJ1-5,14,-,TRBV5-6,CASSLGTRYQPQHF,TGTGCCAGCAGCTTGGGGACAAGATACCAGCCCCAGCATTTT
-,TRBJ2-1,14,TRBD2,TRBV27,CASSHPGLANEQFF,TGTGCCAGCAGCCACCCGGGACTAGCGAATGAGCAGTTCTTC
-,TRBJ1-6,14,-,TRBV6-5,CASSKGEVWSPLHF,TGTGCCAGCAGTAAGGGGGAGGTCTGGTCACCCCTCCACTTT
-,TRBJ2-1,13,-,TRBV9,CASSVGVQSEQFF,TGTGCCAGCAGCGTGGGGGTGCAGAGCGAGCAGTTCTTC
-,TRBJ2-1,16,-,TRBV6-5,CASSYPQGSSYNEQFF,TGTGCCAGCAGTTACCCCCAGGGGAGCTCCTACAATGAGCAGTTCTTC
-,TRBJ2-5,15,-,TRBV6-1,CASSEMAGAGGTQYF,TGTGCCAGCAGTGAAATGGCAGGAGCCGGGGGGACCCAGTACTTC
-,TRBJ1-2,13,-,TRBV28,CASSLPGGPGYTF,TGTGCCAGCAGCCTCCCTGGAGGGCCTGGCTACACCTTC
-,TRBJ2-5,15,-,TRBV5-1,CASSLEGHLQETQYF,TGCGCCAGCAGCTTGGAGGGACACCTACAAGAGACCCAGTACTTC
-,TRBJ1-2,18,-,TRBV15,CATSRDLGRRRTYYGYTF,TGTGCCACCAGCAGAGATCTTGGCAGGAGACGAACCTACTATGGCTACACCTTC
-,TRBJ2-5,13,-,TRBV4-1,CASSQGDPETQYF,TGCGCCAGCAGCCAAGGCGACCCGGAGACCCAGTACTTC
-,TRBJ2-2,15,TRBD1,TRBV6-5,CASRTTGADTGELFF,TGTGCCAGCAGGACGACAGGGGCGGATACCGGGGAGCTGTTTTTT
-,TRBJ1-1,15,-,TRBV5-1,CASSFGGLGNTEAFF,TGCGCCAGCAGCTTTGGGGGGCTGGGGAACACTGAAGCTTTCTTT
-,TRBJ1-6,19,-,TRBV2,CASSGTQRGLPDGNSPLHF,TGTGCCAGCAGTGGAACTCAGCGTGGCCTACCCGACGGCAATTCACCCCTCCACTTT
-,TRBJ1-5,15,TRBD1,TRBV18,CASSLGTGEYQPQHF,TGTGCCAGCTCACTTGGGACAGGGGAGTACCAGCCCCAGCATTTT
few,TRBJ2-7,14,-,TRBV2,CASSSGTAFYEQYF,TGTGCCAGCAGTTCCGGGACGGCCTTCTACGAGCAGTACTTC
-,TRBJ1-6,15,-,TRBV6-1,CASSELDENSSPLHF,TGTGCCAGCAGTGAGCTAGACGAAAACAGTTCACCCCTCCACTTT
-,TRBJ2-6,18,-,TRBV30,CAWSAPGREPSGANVLTF,TGTGCCTGGAGTGCCCCAGGACGTGAACCCTCTGGGGCCAACGTCCTGACTTTC
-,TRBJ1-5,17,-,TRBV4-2,CASSQGLMGFSNQPQHF,TGTGCCAGCAGCCAAGGCCTAATGGGTTTTAGCAATCAGCCCCAGCATTTT
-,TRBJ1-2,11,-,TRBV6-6,CASFRVDGYTF,TGTGCCAGCTTTCGTGTAGATGGCTACACCTTC
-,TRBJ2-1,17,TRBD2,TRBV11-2,CASSLKREVGPYNEQFF,TGTGCCAGCAGCTTGAAGCGGGAGGTGGGTCCCTACAATGAGCAGTTCTTC
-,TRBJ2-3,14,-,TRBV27,CASSSGVVADTQYF,TGTGCCAGCAGTTCAGGGGTGGTGGCAGATACGCAGTATTTT
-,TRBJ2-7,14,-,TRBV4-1,CASSQDPVAYEQYF,TGCGCCAGCAGCCAAGATCCGGTAGCTTACGAGCAGTACTTC
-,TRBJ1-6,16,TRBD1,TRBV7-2,CASSLAGQVWVSPLHF,TGTGCCAGCAGCTTAGCGGGACAGGTCTGGGTTTCACCCCTCCACTTT
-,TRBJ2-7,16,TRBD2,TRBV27,CASSPRTSRYSYEQYF,TGTGCCAGCAGTCCGAGGACTAGCCGATACTCCTACGAGCAGTACTTC
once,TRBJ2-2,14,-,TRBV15,CATSRVTNTGELFF,TGTGCCACCAGCAGAGTTACGAACACCGGGGAGCTGTTTTTT
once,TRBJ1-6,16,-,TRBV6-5,CASSYSGGSGSSPLHF,TGTGCCAGCAGTTACTCGGGCGGTTCGGGAAGTTCACCCCTCCACTTT
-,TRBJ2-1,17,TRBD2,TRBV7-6,CASSPRASGSSVNEQFF,TGTGCCAGCAGCCCCCGGGCTAGCGGGAGCTCGGTTAATGAGCAGTTCTTC
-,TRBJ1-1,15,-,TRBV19,CASSRQGSMNTEAFF,TGTGCCAGTAGTCGGCAGGGCTCCATGAACACTGAAGCTTTCTTT
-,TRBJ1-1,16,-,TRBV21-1,CASSKNHRRENTEAFF,TGTGCCAGCAGCAAAAACCATCGACGGGAGAACACTGAAGCTTTCTTT
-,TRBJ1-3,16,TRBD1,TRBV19,CASSFRQGSSGNTIYF,TGTGCCAGTAGTTTCCGACAGGGAAGCTCTGGAAACACCATATATTTT